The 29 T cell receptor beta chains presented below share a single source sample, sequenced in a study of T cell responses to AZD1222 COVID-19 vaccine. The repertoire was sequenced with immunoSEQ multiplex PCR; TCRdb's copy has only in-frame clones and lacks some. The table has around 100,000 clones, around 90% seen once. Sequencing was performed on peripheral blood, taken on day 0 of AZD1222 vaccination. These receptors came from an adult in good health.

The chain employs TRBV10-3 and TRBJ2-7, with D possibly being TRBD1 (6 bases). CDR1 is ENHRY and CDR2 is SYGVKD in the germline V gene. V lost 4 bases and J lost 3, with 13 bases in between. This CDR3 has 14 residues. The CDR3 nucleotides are TGTGCCATCAGTGCTAGAGGACAGAGCTACGAGCAGTACTTC. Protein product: CAISARGQSYEQYF.

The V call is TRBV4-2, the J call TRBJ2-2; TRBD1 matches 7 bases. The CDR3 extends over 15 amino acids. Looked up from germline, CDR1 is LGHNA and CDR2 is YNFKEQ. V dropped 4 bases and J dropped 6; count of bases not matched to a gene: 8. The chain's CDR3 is CASSPHRGVAGELFF. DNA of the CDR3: TGTGCCAGCAGCCCCCACAGGGGAGTTGCCGGGGAGCTGTTTTTT.

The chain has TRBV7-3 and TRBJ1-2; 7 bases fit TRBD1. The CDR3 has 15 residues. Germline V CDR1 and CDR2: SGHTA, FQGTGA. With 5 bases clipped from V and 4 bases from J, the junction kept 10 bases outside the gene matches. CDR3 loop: CASSPGTESSYGYTF. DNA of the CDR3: TGTGCCAGCAGCCCCGGGACAGAAAGTTCCTATGGCTACACCTTC.

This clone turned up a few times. The CDR3 DNA is TGTGCCAGCAGCCCCTGGGCAGGACCGGGCTACACCTTC. Translated: CASSPWAGPGYTF. The gene calls are TRBV7-9 and TRBJ1-2; D is ambiguous. Germline V gene sequence: CDR1 SEHNR, CDR2 FQNEAQ (reference sequence). V shed 5 bases and J shed 8 bases, with 15 bases lying between them. The CDR3 loop spans 13 amino acids.

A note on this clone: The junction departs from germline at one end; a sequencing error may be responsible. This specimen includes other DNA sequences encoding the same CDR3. The CDR3 region is CSVEDRLNEKLFF. DNA of the CDR3: TGTAGCGTCGAGGACAGGTTGAATGAAAAACTGTTTTTT. The chain joins TRBV29-1 to TRBJ1-4; 7 bases are shared with TRBD1. The CDR3 has 13 residues. In germline, CDR1 is SQVTM, CDR2 ANQGSEA.

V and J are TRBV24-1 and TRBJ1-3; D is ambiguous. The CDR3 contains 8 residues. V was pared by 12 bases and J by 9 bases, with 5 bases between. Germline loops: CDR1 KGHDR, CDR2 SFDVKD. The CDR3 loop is CASRTIYF. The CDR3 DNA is TGTGCCTCCCGCACCATATATTTT.

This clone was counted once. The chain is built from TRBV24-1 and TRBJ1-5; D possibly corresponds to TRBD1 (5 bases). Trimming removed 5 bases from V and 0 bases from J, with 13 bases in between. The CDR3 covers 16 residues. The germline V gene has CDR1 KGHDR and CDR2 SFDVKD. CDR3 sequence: CATSVGAASSNQPQHF. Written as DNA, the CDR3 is TGTGCCACCAGTGTCGGGGCAGCATCTAGCAATCAGCCCCAGCATTTT.

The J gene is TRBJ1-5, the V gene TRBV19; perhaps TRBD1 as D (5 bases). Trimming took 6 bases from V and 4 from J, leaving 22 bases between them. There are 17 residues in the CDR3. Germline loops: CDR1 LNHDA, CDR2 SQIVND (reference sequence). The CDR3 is CASSHPGPQATNQPQHF. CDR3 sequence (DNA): TGTGCCAGTAGCCACCCTGGCCCACAGGCGACGAATCAGCCCCAGCATTTT.

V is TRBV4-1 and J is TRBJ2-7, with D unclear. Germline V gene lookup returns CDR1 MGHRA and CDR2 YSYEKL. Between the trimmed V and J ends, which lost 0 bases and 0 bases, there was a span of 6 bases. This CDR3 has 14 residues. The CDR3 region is CASSQDPLSYEQYF. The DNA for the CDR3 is TGCGCCAGCAGCCAAGATCCCCTCTCCTACGAGCAGTACTTC.

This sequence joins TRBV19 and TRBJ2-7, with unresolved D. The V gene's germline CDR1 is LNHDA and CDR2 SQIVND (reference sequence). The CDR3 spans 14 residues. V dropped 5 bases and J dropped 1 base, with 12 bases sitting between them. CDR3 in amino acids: CASSLWSTSYEQYF. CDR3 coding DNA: TGTGCCAGTAGTCTGTGGTCAACATCCTACGAGCAGTACTTC.

The CDR3 region is CASSSWSGLGVYGYTF. The CDR3 bases are TGTGCCAGCAGTTCCTGGTCGGGACTGGGGGTCTATGGCTACACCTTC. The V gene is TRBV28, the J gene TRBJ1-2; D is perhaps TRBD1 (5 bases). The CDR3 totals 16 residues. V shed 4 bases and J shed 4 bases, with 19 bases lying between them. Germline CDR1 MDHEN, CDR2 SYDVKM.

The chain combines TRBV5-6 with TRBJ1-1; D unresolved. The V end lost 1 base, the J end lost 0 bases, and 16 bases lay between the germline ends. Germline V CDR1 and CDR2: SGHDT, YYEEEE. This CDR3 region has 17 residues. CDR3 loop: CASSLHLAAGMNTEAFF. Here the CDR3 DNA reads TGTGCCAGCAGCTTGCATCTCGCGGCCGGGATGAACACTGAAGCTTTCTTT.

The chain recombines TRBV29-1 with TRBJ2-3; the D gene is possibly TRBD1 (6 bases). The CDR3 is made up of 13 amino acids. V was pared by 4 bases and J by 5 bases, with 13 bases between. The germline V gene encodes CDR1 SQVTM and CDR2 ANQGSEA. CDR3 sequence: CSVGQQGRDTQYF. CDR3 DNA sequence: TGCAGCGTTGGGCAACAGGGTAGAGATACGCAGTATTTT.

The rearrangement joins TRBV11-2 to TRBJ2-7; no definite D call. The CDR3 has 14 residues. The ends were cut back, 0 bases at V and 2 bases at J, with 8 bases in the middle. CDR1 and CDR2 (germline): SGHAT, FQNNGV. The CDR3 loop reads CASSLDSTTYEQYF. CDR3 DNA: TGTGCCAGCAGCTTAGACAGTACCACCTACGAGCAGTACTTC.

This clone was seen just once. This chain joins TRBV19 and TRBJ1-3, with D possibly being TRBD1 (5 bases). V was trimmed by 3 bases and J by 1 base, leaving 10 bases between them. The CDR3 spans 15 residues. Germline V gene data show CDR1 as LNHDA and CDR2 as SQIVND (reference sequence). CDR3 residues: CASSMSAGSGNTIYF. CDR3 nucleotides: TGTGCCAGTAGTATGTCGGCAGGGTCTGGAAACACCATATATTTT.

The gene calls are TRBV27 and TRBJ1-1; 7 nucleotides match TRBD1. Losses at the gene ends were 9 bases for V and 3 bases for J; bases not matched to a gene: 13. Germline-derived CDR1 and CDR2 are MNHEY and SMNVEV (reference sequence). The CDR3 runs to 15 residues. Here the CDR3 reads CARGATGRSDTEAFF. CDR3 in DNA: TGTGCCAGAGGAGCGACAGGGAGAAGTGACACTGAAGCTTTCTTT.

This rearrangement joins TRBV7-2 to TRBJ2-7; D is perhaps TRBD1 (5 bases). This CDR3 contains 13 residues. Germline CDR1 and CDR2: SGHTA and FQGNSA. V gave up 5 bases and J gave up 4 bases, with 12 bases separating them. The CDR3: CASSLGAPYEQYF. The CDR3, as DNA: TGTGCCAGCAGCCTTGGGGCCCCTTACGAGCAGTACTTC.

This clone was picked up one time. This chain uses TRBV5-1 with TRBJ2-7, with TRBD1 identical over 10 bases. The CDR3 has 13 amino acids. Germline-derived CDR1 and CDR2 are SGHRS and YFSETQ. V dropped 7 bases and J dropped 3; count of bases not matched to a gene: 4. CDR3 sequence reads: CASRQGAGYEQYF. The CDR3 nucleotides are TGCGCCAGCCGACAGGGGGCAGGCTACGAGCAGTACTTC.

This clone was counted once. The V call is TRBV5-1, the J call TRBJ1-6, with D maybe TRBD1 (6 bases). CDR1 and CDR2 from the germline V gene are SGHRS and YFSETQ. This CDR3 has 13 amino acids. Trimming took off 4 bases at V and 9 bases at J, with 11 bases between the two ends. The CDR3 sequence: CASSVSGASPLHF. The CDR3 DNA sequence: TGCGCCAGCAGCGTATCAGGGGCTTCACCCCTCCACTTT.

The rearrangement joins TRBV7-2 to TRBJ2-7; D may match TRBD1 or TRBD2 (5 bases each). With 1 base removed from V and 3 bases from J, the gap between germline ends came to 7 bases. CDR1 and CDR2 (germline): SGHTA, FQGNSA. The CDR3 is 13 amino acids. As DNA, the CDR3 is TGTGCCAGCAGCTTAGTTGGGGGCTACGAGCAGTACTTC. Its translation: CASSLVGGYEQYF.

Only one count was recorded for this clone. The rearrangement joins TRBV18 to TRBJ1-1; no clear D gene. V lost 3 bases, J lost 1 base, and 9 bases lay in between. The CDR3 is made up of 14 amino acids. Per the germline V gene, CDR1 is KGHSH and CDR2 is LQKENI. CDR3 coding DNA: TGTGCCAGCTCACCTCAAGACGAGAACACTGAAGCTTTCTTT. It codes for CASSPQDENTEAFF. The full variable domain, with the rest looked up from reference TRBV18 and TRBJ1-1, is NAGVMQNPRHLVRRRGQEARLRCSPMKGHSHVYWYRQLPEEGLKFMVYLQKENIIDESGMPKERFSAEFPKEGPSILRIQQVVRGDSAAYFCASSPQDENTEAFFGQGTRLTVV.

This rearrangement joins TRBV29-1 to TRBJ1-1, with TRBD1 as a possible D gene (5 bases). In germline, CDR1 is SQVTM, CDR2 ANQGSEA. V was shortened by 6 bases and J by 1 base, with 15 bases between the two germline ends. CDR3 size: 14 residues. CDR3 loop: CSVTLGTANTEAFF. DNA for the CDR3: TGCAGCGTGACCCTGGGGACGGCGAACACTGAAGCTTTCTTT.

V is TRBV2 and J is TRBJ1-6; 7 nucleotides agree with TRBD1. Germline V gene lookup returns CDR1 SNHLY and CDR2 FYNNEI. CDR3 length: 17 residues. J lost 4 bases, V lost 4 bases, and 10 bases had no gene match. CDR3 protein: CASSAHMTGFYNSPLHF. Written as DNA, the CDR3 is TGTGCCAGCAGTGCTCACATGACAGGGTTTTATAATTCACCCCTCCACTTT.

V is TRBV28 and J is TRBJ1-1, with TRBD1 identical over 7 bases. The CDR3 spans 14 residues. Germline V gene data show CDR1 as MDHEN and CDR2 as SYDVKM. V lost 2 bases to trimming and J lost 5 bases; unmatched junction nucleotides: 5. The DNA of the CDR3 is TGTGCCAGCAGTTTAGCAGGGGGACGGACTGAAGCTTTCTTT. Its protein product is CASSLAGGRTEAFF.

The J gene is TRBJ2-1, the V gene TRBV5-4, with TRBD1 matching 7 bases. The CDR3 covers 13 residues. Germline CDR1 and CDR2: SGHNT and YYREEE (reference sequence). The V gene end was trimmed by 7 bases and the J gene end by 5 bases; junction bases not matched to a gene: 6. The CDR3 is CASRRDSHNEQFF. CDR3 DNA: TGTGCCAGCCGAAGGGACAGCCACAATGAGCAGTTCTTC.

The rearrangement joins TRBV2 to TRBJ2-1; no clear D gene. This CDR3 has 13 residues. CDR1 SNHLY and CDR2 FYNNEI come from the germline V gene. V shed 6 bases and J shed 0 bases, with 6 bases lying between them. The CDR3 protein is CASREFSYNEQFF. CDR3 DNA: TGTGCCAGCAGAGAGTTCTCCTACAATGAGCAGTTCTTC.

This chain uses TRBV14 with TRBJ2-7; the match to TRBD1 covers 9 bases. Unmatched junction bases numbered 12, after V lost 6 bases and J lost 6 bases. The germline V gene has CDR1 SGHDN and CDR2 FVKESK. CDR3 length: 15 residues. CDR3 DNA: TGTGCCAGCAGTCAGGAGAGCGGGACAGGGTTCGAGCAGTACTTC. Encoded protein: CASSQESGTGFEQYF.

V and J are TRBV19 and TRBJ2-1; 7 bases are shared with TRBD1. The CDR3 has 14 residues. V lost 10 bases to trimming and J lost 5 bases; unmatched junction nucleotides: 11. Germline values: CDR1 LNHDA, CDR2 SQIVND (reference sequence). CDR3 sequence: CATDDGTVDNEQFF. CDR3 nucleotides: TGTGCCACCGACGACGGGACAGTTGACAATGAGCAGTTCTTC.

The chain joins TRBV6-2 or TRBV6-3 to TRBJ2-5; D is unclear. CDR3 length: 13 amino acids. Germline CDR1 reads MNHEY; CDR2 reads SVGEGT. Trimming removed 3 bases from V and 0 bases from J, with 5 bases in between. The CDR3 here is CASSYSYQETQYF. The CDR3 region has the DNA TGTGCCAGCAGTTATAGTTACCAAGAGACCCAGTACTTC.